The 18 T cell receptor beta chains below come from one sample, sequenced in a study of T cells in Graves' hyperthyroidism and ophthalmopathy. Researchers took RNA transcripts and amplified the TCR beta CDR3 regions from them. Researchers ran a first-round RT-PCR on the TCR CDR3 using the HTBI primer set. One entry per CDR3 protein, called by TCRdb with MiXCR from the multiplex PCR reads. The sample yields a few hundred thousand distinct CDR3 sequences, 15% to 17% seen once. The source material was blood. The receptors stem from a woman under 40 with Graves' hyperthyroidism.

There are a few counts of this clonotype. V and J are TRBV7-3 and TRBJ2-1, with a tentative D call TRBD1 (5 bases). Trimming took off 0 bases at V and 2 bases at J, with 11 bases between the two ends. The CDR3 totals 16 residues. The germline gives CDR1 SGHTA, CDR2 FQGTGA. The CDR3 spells CASSLTLTGAYNEQFF. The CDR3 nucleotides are TGTGCCAGCAGCTTAACCCTCACAGGAGCCTACAATGAGCAGTTCTTC.

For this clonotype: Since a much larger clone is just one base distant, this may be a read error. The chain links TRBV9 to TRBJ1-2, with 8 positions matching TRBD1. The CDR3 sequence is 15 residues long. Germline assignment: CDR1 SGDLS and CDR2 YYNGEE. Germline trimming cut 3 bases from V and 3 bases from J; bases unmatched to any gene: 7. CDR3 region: CASSARTGRDYGYTF. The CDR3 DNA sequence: TGTGCCAGCAGCGCCAGGACAGGGAGGGACTATGGCTACACCTTC.

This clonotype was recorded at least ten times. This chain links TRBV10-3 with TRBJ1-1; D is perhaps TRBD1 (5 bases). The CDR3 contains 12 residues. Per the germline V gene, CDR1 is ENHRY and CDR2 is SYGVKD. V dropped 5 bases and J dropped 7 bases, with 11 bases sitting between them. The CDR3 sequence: CAISPRAGEAFF. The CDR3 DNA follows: TGTGCCATCAGTCCCAGGGCAGGTGAAGCTTTCTTT.

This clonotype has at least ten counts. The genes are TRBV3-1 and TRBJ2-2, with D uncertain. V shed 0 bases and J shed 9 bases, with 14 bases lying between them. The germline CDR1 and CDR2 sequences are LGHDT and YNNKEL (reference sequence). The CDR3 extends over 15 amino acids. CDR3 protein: CASSQEWRIDRELFF. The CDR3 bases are TGTGCCAGCAGCCAAGAGTGGCGCATTGACCGGGAGCTGTTTTTT.

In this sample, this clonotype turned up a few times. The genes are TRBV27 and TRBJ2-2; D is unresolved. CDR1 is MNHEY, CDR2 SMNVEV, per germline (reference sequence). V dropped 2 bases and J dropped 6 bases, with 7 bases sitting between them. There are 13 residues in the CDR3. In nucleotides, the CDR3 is TGTGCCAGCAGTTTAATGGCTCCCGGGGAGCTGTTTTTT. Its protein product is CASSLMAPGELFF.

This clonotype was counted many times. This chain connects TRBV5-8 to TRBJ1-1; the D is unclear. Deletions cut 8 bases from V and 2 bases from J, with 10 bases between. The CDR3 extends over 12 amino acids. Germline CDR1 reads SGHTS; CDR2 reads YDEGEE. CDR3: CASGVGNTEAFF. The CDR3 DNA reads TGTGCCAGTGGGGTTGGAAACACTGAAGCTTTCTTT. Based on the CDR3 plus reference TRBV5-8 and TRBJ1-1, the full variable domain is EAGVTQSPTHLIKTRGQQATLRCSPISGHTSVYWYQQALGLGLQFLLWYDEGEERNRGNFPPRFSGRQFPNYSSELNVNALELEDSALYLCASGVGNTEAFFGQGTRLTVV.

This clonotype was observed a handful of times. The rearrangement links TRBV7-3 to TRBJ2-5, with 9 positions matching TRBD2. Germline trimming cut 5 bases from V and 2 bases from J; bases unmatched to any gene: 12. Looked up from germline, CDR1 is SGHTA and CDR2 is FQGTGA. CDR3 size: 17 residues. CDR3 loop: CASSETGASGNQETQYF. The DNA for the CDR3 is TGTGCCAGCAGCGAAACTGGGGCTAGCGGGAATCAAGAGACCCAGTACTTC.

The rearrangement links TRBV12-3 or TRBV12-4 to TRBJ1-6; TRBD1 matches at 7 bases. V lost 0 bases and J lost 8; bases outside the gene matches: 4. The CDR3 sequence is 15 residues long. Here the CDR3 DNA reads TGTGCCAGCAGTTTAGCCACAGGGGCGTATTCACCCCTCCACTTT. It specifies CASSLATGAYSPLHF.

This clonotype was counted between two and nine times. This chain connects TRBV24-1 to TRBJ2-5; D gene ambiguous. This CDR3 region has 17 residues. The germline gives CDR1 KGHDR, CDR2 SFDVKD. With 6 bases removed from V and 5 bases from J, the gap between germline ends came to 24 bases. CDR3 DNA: TGTGCCACCAGTTCCCGAGGATATCTTGGGGAAGGGGAGACCCAGTACTTC. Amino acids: CATSSRGYLGEGETQYF.

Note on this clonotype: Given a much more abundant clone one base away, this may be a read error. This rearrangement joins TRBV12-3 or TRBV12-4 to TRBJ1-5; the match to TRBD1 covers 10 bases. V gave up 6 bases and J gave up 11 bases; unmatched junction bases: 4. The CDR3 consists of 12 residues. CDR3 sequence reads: CASRTGGQSQHF. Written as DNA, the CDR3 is TGTGCCAGCAGGACAGGGGGCCAGTCCCAGCATTTT.

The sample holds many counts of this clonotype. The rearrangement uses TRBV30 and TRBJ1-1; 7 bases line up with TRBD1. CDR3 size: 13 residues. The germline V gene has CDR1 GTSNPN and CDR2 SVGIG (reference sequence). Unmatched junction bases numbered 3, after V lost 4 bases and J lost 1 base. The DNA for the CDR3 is TGTGCCTGGAAGAGGGACAGGAACACTGAAGCTTTCTTT. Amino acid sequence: CAWKRDRNTEAFF.

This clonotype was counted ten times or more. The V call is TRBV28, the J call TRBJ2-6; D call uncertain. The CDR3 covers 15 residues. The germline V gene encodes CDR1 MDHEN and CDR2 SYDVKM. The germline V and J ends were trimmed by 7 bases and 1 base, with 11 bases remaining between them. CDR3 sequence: CASKSPPSGANVLTF. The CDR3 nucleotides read TGTGCCAGCAAGTCCCCCCCGTCTGGGGCCAACGTCCTGACTTTC. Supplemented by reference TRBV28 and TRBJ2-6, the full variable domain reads DVKVTQSSRYLVKRTGEKVFLECVQDMDHENMFWYRQDPGLGLRLIYFSYDVKMKEKGDIPEGYSVSREKKERFSLILESASTNQTSMYLCASKSPPSGANVLTFGAGSRLTVL.

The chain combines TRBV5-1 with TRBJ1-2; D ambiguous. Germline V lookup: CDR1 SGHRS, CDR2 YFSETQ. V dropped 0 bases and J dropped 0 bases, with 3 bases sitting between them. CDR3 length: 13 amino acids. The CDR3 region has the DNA TGCGCCAGCAGCTTGGTAGCTAACTATGGCTACACCTTC. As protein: CASSLVANYGYTF. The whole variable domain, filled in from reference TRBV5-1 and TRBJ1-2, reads KAGVTQTPRYLIKTRGQQVTLSCSPISGHRSVSWYQQTPGQGLQFLFEYFSETQRNKGNFPGRFSGRQFSNSRSEMNVSTLELGDSALYLCASSLVANYGYTFGSGTRLTVV.

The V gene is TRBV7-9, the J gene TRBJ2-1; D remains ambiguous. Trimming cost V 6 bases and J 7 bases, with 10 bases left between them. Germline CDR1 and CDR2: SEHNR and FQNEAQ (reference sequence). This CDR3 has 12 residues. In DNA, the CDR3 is TGTGCCAGCAGTTGGGATAGGAATGAGCAGTTCTTC. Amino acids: CASSWDRNEQFF.

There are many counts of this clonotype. The CDR3 reads CASSLYLAASSYNEQFF. For the CDR3, the DNA is TGTGCCAGCAGCTTATACCTCGCGGCAAGCTCCTACAATGAGCAGTTCTTC. J is TRBJ2-1 and V is TRBV11-2; D unresolved. Germline CDR1 reads SGHAT; CDR2 reads FQNNGV. V gave up 2 bases and J gave up 0 bases, with 14 bases separating them. The CDR3 contains 17 residues.

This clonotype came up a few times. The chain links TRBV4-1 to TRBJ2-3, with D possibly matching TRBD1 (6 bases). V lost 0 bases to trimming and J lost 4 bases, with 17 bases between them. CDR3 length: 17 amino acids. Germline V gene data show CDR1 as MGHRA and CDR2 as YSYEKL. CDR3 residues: CASSQDRARGVADTQYF. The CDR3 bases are TGCGCCAGCAGCCAAGATCGGGCCAGGGGAGTCGCAGATACGCAGTATTTT.

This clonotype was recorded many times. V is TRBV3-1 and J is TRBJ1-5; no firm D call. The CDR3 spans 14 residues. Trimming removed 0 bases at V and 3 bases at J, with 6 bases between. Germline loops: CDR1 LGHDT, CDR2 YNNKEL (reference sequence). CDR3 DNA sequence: TGTGCCAGCAGCCAAGATCCCTTCAATCAGCCCCAGCATTTT. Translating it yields CASSQDPFNQPQHF.

The CDR3 spells CSVGQARTQETQYF. The CDR3 coding sequence is TGCAGCGTAGGACAGGCAAGGACTCAAGAGACCCAGTACTTC. The chain combines TRBV29-1 with TRBJ2-5; 7 positions agree with TRBD1. The CDR3 extends over 14 amino acids. The V segment lost 6 bases and the J segment 2 bases; nucleotides outside the gene matches: 9. CDR1 is SQVTM, CDR2 ANQGSEA, per germline. The full variable domain, in which reference TRBV29-1 and TRBJ2-5 provide the parts outside the CDR3, is SAVISQKPSRDICQRGTSLTIQCQVDSQVTMMFWYRQQPGQSLTLIATANQGSEATYESGFVIDKFPISRPNLTFSTLTVSNMSPEDSSIYLCSVGQARTQETQYFGPGTRLLVL.